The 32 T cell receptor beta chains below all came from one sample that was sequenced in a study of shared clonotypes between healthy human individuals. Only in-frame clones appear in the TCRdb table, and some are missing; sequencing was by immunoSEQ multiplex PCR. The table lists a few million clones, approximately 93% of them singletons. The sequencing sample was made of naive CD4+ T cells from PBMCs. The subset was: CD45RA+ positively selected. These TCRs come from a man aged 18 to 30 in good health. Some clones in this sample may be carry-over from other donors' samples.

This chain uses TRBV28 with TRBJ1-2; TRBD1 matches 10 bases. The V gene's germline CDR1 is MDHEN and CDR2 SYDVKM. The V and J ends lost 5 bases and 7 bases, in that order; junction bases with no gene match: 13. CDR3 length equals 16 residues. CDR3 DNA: TGTGCCAGCAGTACTGGAGGGGGGACAGGGGTCGGTGGCTACACCTTC. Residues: CASSTGGGTGVGGYTF.

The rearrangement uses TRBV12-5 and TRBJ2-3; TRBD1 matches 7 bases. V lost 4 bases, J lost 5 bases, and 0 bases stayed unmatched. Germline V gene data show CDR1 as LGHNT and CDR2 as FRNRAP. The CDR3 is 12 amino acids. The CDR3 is CASGSGGDTQYF. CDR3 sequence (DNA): TGTGCTAGTGGTTCAGGGGGAGATACGCAGTATTTT. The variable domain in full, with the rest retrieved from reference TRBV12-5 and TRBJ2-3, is DARVTQTPRHKVTEMGQEVTMRCQPILGHNTVFWYRQTMMQGLELLAYFRNRAPLDDSGMPKDRFSAEMPDATLATLKIQPSEPRDSAVYFCASGSGGDTQYFGPGTRLTVL.

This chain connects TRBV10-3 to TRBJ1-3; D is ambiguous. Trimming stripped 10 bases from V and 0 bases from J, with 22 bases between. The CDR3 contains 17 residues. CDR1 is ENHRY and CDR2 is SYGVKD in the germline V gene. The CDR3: CATQTIMGSRSGNTIYF. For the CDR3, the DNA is TGTGCCACCCAAACAATTATGGGGTCTCGCTCTGGAAACACCATATATTTT.

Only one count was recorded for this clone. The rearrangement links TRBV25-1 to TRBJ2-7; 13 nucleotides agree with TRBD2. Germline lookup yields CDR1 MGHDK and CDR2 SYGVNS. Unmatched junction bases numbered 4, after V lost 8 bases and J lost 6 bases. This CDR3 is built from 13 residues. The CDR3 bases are TGTGCCAGCGAAGGACTAGCGGGAGTCGAGCAGTACTTC. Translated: CASEGLAGVEQYF.

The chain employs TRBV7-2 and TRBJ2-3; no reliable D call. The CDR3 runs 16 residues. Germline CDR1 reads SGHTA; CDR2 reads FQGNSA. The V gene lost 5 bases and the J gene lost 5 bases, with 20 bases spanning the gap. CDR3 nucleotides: TGTGCCAGCAGCCCAGATTCTTTGACCTTGGGAGATACGCAGTATTTT. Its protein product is CASSPDSLTLGDTQYF.

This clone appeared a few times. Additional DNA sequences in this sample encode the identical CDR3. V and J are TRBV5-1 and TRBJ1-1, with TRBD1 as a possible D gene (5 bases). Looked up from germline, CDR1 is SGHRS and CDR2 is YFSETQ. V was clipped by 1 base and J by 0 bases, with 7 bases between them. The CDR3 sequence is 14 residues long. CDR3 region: CASSLLGLNTEAFF. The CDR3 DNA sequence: TGCGCCAGCAGCTTGTTGGGGCTGAACACTGAAGCTTTCTTT.

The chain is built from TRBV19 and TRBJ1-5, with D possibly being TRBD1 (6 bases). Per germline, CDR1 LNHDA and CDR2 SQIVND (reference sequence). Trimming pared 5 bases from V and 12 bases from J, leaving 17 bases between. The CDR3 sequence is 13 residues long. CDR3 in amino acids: CASSAISGTNQHF. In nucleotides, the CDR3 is TGTGCCAGTAGTGCAATTTCCGGGACAAACCAGCATTTT.

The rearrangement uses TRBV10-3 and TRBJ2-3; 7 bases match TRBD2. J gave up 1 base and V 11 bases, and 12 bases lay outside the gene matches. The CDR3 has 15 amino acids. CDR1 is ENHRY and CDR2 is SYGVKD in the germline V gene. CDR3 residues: CASRGGLTGTDTQYF. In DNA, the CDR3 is TGTGCCTCTCGCGGGGGTTTGACGGGCACAGATACGCAGTATTTT.

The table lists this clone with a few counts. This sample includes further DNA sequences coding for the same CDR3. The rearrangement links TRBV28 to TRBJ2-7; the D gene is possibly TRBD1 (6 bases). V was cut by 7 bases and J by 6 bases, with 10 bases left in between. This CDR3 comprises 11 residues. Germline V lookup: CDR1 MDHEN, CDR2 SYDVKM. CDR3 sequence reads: CASTLRGEQYF. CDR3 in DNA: TGTGCCAGCACCCTCAGGGGCGAGCAGTACTTC.

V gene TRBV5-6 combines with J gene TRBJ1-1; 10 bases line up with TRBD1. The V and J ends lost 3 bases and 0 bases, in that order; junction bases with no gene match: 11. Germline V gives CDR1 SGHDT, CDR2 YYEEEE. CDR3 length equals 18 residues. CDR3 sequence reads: CASSWRTGGGIMNTEAFF. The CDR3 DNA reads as TGTGCCAGCAGCTGGAGGACAGGGGGTGGTATTATGAACACTGAAGCTTTCTTT.

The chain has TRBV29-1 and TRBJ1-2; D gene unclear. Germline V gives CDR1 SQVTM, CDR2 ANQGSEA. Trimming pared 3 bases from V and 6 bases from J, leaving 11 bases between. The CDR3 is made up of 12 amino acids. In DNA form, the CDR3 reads TGCAGCGTTGACGGAACAAGAAATGGCTACACCTTC. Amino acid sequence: CSVDGTRNGYTF.

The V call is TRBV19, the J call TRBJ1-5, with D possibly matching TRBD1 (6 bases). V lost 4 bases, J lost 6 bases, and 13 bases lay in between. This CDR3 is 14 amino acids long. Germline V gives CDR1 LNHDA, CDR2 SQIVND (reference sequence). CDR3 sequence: CASSTPQGGQPQHF. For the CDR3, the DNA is TGTGCCAGTAGTACGCCACAGGGTGGTCAGCCCCAGCATTTT.

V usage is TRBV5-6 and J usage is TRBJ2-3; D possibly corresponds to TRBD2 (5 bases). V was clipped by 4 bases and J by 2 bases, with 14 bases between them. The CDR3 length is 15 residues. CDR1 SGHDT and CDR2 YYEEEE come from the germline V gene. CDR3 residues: CASSPGGRATDTQYF. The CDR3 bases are TGTGCCAGCAGCCCCGGAGGTAGGGCCACAGATACGCAGTATTTT.

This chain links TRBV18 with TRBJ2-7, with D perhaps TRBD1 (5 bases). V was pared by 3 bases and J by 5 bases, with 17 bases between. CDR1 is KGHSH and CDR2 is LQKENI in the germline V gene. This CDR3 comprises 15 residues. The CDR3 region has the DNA TGTGCCAGCTCACCGGCCGGGCAGGGCTTCCACGAGCAGTACTTC. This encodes CASSPAGQGFHEQYF. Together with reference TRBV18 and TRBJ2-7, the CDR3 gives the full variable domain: NAGVMQNPRHLVRRRGQEARLRCSPMKGHSHVYWYRQLPEEGLKFMVYLQKENIIDESGMPKERFSAEFPKEGPSILRIQQVVRGDSAAYFCASSPAGQGFHEQYFGPGTRLTVT.

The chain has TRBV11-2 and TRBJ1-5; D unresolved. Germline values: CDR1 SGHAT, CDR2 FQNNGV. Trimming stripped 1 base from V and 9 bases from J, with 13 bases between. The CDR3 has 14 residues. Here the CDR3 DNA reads TGTGCCAGCAGCTTAGTCTCTGTACCCTGGCCCCAGCATTTT. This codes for CASSLVSVPWPQHF.

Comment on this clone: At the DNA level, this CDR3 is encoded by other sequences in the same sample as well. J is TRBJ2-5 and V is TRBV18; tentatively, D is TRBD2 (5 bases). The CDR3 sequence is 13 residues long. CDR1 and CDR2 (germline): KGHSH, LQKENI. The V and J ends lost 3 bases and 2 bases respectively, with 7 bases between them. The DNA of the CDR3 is TGTGCCAGCTCACCCGGGGTGCAAGAGACCCAGTACTTC. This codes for CASSPGVQETQYF.

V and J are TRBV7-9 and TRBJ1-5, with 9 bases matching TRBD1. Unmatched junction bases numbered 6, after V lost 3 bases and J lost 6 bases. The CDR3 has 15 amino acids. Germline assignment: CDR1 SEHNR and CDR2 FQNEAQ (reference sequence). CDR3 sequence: CASSFTGQGRQPQHF. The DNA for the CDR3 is TGTGCCAGCAGCTTCACCGGACAGGGGCGTCAGCCCCAGCATTTT. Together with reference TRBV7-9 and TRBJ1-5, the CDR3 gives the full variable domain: DTGVSQNPRHKITKRGQNVTFRCDPISEHNRLYWYRQTLGQGPEFLTYFQNEAQLEKSRLLSDRFSAERPKGSFSTLEIQRTEQGDSAMYLCASSFTGQGRQPQHFGDGTRLSIL.

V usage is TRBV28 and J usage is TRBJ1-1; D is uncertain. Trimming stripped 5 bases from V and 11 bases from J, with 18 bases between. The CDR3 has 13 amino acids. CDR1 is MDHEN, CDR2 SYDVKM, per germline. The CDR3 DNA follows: TGTGCCAGCAGTGGACGGATTGGGTATGGGGCTTTCTTT. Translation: CASSGRIGYGAFF.

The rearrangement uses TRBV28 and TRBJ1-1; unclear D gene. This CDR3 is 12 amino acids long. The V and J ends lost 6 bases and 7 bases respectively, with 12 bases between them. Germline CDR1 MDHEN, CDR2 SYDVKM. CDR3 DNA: TGTGCCAGCAGCCGTAGTTTGAGTGAAGCTTTCTTT. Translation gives CASSRSLSEAFF.

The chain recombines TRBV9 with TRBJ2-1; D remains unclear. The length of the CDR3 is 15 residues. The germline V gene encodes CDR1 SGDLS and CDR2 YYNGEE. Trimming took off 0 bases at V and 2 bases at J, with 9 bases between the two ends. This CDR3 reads CASSVDRSPYNEQFF. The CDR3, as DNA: TGTGCCAGCAGCGTAGACAGAAGCCCCTACAATGAGCAGTTCTTC.

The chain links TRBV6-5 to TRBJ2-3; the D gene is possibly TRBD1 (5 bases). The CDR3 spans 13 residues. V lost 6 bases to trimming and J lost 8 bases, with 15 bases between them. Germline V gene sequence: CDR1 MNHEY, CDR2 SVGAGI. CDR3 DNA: TGTGCCAGCAGGCCTAGGGGCACGAGTACGCAGTATTTT. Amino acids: CASRPRGTSTQYF.

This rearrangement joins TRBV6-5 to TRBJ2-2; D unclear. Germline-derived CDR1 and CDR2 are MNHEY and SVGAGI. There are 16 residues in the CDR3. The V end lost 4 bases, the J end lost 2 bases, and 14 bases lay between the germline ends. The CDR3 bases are TGTGCCAGCAGTTCCCCGCGGAGAGGCAACACCGGGGAGCTGTTTTTT. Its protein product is CASSSPRRGNTGELFF.

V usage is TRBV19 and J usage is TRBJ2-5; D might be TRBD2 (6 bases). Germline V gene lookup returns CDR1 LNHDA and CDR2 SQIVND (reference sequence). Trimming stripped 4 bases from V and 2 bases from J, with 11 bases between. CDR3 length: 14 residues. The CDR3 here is CASSREAAQETQYF. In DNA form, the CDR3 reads TGTGCCAGTAGTAGGGAGGCAGCACAAGAGACCCAGTACTTC.

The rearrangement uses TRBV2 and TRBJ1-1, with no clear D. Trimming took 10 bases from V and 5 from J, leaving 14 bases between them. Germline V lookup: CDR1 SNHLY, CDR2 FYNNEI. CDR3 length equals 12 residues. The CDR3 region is CAIGRVETEAFF. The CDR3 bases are TGTGCCATCGGAAGGGTAGAGACTGAAGCTTTCTTT.

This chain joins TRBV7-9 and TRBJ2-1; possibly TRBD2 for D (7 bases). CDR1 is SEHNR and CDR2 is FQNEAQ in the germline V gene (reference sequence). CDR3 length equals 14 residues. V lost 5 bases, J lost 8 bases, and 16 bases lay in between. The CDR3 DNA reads TGTGCCAGCAGCCCCAAAGGGAGGGGGGATGAGCAGTTCTTC. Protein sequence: CASSPKGRGDEQFF.

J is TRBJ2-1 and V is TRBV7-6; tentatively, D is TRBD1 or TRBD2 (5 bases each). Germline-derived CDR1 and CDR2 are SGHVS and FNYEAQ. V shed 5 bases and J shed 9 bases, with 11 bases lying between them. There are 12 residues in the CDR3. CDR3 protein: CASSPGASEQFF. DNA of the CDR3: TGTGCCAGCAGCCCCGGGGCGTCTGAGCAGTTCTTC.

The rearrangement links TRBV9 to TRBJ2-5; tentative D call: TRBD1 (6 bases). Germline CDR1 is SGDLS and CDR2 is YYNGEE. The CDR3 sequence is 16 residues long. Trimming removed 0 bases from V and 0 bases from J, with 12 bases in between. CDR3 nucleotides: TGTGCCAGCAGCGTAGCCCCGAGGGGGAACCAAGAGACCCAGTACTTC. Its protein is CASSVAPRGNQETQYF.

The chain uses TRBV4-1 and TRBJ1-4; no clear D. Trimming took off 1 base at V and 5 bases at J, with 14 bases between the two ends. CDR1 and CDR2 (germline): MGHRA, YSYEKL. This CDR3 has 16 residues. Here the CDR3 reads CASSQGPGPRNEKLFF. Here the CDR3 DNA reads TGCGCCAGCAGCCAAGGGCCGGGCCCCAGAAATGAAAAACTGTTTTTT.

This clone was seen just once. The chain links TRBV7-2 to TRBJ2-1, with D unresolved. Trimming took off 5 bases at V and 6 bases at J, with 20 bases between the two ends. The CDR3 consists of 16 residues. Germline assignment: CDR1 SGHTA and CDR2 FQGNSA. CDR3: CASSRTSGPTANEQFF. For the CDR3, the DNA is TGTGCCAGCAGCAGGACGTCGGGCCCCACAGCCAATGAGCAGTTCTTC.

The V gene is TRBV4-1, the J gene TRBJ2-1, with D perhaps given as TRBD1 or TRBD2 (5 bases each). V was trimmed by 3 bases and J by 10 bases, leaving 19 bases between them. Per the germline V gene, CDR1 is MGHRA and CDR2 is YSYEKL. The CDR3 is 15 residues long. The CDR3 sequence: CASSHIRGLRIEQFF. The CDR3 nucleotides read TGCGCCAGCAGCCACATCCGGGGCCTAAGAATCGAGCAGTTCTTC.

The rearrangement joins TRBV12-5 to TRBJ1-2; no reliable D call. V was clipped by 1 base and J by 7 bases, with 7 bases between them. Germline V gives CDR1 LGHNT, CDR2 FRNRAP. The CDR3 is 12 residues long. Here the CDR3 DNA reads TGTGCTAGTGGTTTGGGGCCTAGTGGCTACACCTTC. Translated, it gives CASGLGPSGYTF.

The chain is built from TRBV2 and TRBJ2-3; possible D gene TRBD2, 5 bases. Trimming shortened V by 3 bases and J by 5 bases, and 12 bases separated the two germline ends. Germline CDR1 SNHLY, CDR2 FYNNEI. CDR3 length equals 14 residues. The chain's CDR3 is CASSERAPRDTQYF. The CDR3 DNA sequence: TGTGCCAGCAGTGAGCGGGCGCCGAGAGATACGCAGTATTTT.